This T cell receptor beta chain was sequenced for a study of cytomegalovirus exposure and HLA in healthy donors. PCR used 60 Vbeta primers and 13 Jbeta primers. Data came from immunoSEQ multiplex PCR; TCRdb stores just in-frame clones and leaves some out. Here the sample spans around 90,000 clones, around four fifths being singletons. This TCR was sampled from a woman aged 40-49 years in good health and CMV-seronegative. The sequencing input was PBMCs.

The CDR3 nucleotides read TGTGCCAGCAGTTACCTGAGGGGAGGGGTCGAGGATGAGCAGTTCTTC. Translated: CASSYLRGGVEDEQFF. V usage is TRBV6-5 and J usage is TRBJ2-1, with 7 bases that match TRBD2. The V gene end was trimmed by 2 bases and the J gene end by 8 bases; junction bases not matched to a gene: 12. CDR3 length: 16 residues. The germline CDR1 and CDR2 sequences are MNHEY and SVGAGI.